One sample yielded the 9 T cell receptor beta chains listed below, sequenced in a study of glioma-infiltrating T cells. Using RNA template, CDR3s of TCR alpha and beta were amplified with iRepertoire arm-PCR. TCRdb fed the multiplex PCR reads into MiXCR, producing one record per CDR3 protein. The sample shows about 140,000 distinct CDR3 sequences, about two fifths of them seen only once. Sequencing input: glioma tissue, nonneoplastic brain tissue, or PBMCs (not recorded which). Every receptor here comes from a human donor with low-grade glioma or glioblastoma, undergoing nonglioma brain surgery, or in good health (not recorded which).

The chain employs TRBV4-2 and TRBJ2-7; no definite D call. Trimming removed 1 base from V and 3 bases from J, with 13 bases in between. This CDR3 region has 15 residues. In germline, CDR1 is LGHNA, CDR2 YNFKEQ. The CDR3 reads CASSQVQSGHYEQYF. CDR3 DNA sequence: TGTGCCAGCAGCCAAGTCCAGTCCGGCCACTACGAGCAGTACTTC.

In its sample, this clonotype was seen a few times. The gene calls are TRBV2 and TRBJ1-1, with D perhaps matching TRBD1 (5 bases). The CDR3 runs 14 residues. Germline values: CDR1 SNHLY, CDR2 FYNNEI. V lost 9 bases, J lost 4 bases, and 18 bases lay in between. CDR3 in DNA: TGTGCCAGTCGAAGCTCCGGGGGTAGCACTGAAGCTTTCTTT. This codes for CASRSSGGSTEAFF.

This clonotype was seen only a few times. The chain carries TRBV20-1 and TRBJ2-7; the match to TRBD2 covers 7 bases. The CDR3 totals 14 residues. Germline CDR1 is DFQATT and CDR2 is SNEGSKA (reference sequence). J gave up 1 base and V 6 bases, and 9 bases lay outside the gene matches. CDR3 DNA: TGCAGTGCCACCCGACTAGCCATATCCTACGAGCAGTACTTC. Translation: CSATRLAISYEQYF.

The V and J genes are TRBV12-3 or TRBV12-4 and TRBJ2-7; D perhaps matches TRBD2 (5 bases). The CDR3 consists of 14 residues. Trimming stripped 5 bases from V and 6 bases from J, with 17 bases between. CDR3 sequence reads: CASSLQSGRIEQYF. The CDR3 coding sequence is TGTGCCAGCAGTCTACAGAGCGGAAGGATCGAGCAGTACTTC.

V usage is TRBV2 and J usage is TRBJ1-2, with 7 nucleotides matching TRBD1. The CDR3 sequence is 13 residues long. Germline-derived CDR1 and CDR2 are SNHLY and FYNNEI. V shed 7 bases and J 8 bases; nucleotides not matched to a gene: 10. The CDR3 DNA reads TGTGCCAGCAAGGGCCAACAGGGGAACGGCTACACCTTC. This codes for CASKGQQGNGYTF.

In regard to this clonotype: Relative to the germline gene, one junction end is altered; a read error may explain this. The chain uses TRBV24-1 and TRBJ2-3; D gene unclear. Per germline, CDR1 KGHDR and CDR2 SFDVKD. The CDR3 is 13 residues long. As DNA, the CDR3 is TGTGACACCGGAAGGCCTAGCACAGATACGCAGTATTTT. Translating gives CDTGRPSTDTQYF.

In regard to this clonotype: Germline and junction disagree at one end, which may indicate a read error. The rearrangement joins TRBV7-9 to TRBJ2-1; TRBD2 matches 8 bases. Looked up from germline, CDR1 is SEHNR and CDR2 is FQNEAQ (reference sequence). The length of the CDR3 is 16 residues. The CDR3 region has the DNA TGCGCCCGCAGCCAAGGCCCAGCAAGCGGGAGTAATGAGCAGTTCTTC. Amino acids: CARSQGPASGSNEQFF.

The gene calls are TRBV10-2 and TRBJ2-1; possibly TRBD2 for D (6 bases). The length of the CDR3 is 13 residues. Trimming took off 7 bases at V and 6 bases at J, with 13 bases between the two ends. Germline V gene lookup returns CDR1 WSHSY and CDR2 SAAADI. DNA of the CDR3: TGCGCCAGCAATATGGGGGGTATCAATGAGCAGTTCTTC. Translating gives CASNMGGINEQFF.

The V and J genes are TRBV6-6 and TRBJ2-6; maybe TRBD1 (5 bases). Germline V lookup: CDR1 MNHNY, CDR2 SVGAGI (reference sequence). Trimming shortened V by 0 bases and J by 2 bases, and 8 bases separated the two germline ends. This CDR3 region has 16 residues. The CDR3 DNA reads TGTGCCAGCAGTTACTCACAGGTTACTGGGGCCAACGTCCTGACTTTC. This encodes CASSYSQVTGANVLTF.